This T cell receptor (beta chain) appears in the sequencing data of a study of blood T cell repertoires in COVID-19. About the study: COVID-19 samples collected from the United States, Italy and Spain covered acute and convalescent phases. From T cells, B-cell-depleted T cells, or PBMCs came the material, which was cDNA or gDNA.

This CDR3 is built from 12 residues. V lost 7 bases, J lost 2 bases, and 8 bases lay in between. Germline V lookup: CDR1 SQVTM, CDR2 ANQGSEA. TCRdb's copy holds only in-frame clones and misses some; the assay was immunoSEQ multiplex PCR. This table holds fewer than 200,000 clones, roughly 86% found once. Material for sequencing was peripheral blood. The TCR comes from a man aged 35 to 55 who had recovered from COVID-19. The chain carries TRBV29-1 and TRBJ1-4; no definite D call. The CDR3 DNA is TGCAGCGCCAGTTCCACTAATGAAAAACTGTTTTTT. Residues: CSASSTNEKLFF.